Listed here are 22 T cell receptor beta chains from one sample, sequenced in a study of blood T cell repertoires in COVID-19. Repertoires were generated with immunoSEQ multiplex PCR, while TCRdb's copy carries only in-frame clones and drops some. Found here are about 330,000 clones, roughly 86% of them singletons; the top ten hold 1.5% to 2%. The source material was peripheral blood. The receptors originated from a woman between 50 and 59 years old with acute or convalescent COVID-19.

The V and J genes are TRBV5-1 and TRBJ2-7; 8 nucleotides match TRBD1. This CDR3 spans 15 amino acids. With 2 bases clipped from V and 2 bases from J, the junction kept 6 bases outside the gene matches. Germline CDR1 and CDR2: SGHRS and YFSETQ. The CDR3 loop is CASSFGTGGPYEQYF. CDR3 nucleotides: TGCGCCAGCAGCTTCGGGACAGGAGGACCCTACGAGCAGTACTTC.

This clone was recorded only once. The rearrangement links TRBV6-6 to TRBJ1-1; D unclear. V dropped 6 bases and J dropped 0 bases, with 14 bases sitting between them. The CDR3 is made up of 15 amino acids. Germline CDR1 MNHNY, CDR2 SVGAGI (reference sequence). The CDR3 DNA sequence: TGTGCCAGCAGCAGACCTAGCGTGATGAACACTGAAGCTTTCTTT. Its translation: CASSRPSVMNTEAFF.

For the CDR3, the DNA is TGCGCCAGCAGTTACGGGGAGTATGGCCAGCCCCAGCATTTT. This sequence encodes CASSYGEYGQPQHF. The rearrangement links TRBV5-1 to TRBJ1-5; unclear D gene. Germline loops: CDR1 SGHRS, CDR2 YFSETQ. Trimming pared 5 bases from V and 7 bases from J, leaving 16 bases between. The CDR3 runs 14 residues.

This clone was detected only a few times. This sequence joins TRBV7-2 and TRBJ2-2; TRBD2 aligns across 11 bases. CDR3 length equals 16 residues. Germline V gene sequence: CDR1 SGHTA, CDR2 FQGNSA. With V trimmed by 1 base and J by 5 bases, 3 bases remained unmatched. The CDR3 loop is CASSLVLAGATGELFF. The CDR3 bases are TGTGCCAGCAGCTTAGTACTAGCGGGAGCGACCGGGGAGCTGTTTTTT.

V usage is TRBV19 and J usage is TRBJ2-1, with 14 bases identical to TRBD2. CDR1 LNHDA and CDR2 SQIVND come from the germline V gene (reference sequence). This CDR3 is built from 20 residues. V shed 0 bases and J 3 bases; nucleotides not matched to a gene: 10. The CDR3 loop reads CASSIEFGTSGSTIYNEQFF. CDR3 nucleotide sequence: TGTGCCAGTAGTATAGAATTCGGGACTAGCGGGAGTACTATCTACAATGAGCAGTTCTTC.

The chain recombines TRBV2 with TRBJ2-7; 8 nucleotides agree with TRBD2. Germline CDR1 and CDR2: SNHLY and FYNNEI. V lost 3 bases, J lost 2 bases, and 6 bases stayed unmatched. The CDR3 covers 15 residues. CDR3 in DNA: TGTGCCAGCAGTGAGATAGCGGGAACTGCCTACGAGCAGTACTTC. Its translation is CASSEIAGTAYEQYF.

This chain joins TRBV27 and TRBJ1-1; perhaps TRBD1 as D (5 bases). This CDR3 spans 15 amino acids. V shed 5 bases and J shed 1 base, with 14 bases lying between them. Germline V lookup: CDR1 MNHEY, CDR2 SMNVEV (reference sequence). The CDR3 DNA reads TGTGCCAGCAGTCCCGCCTCAGGGTGGAACACTGAAGCTTTCTTT. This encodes CASSPASGWNTEAFF.

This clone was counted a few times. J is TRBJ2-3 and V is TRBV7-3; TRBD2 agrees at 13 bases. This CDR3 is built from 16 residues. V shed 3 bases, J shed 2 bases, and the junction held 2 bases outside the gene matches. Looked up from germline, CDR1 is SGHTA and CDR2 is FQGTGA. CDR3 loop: CASSFGTSGTTDTQYF. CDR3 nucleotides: TGTGCCAGCAGCTTCGGGACTAGCGGGACCACAGATACGCAGTATTTT.

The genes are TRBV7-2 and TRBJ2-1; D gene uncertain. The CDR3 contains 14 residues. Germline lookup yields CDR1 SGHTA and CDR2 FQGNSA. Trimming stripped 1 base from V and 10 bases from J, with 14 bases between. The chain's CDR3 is CASSLVFERSEQFF. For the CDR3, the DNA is TGTGCCAGCAGCTTAGTATTCGAGCGTTCGGAGCAGTTCTTC.

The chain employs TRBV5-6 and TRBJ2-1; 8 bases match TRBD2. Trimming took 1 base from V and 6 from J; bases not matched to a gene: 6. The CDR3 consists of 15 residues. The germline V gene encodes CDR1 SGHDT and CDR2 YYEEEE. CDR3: CASSLPGGPSNEQFF. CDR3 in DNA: TGTGCCAGCAGCTTGCCGGGAGGGCCCTCCAATGAGCAGTTCTTC.

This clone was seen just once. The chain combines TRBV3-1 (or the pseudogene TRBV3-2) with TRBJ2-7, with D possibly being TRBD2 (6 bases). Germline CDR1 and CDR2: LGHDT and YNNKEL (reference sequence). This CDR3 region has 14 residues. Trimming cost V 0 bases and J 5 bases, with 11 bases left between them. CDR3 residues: CASSQEVGGDEQYF. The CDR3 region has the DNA TGTGCCAGCAGCCAAGAGGTCGGAGGGGACGAGCAGTACTTC.

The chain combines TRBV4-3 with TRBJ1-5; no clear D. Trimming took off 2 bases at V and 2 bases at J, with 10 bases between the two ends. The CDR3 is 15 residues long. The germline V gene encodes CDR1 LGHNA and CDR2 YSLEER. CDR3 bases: TGCGCCAGCAGCCAACTTTATACAGGCAATCAGCCCCAGCATTTT. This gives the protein CASSQLYTGNQPQHF.

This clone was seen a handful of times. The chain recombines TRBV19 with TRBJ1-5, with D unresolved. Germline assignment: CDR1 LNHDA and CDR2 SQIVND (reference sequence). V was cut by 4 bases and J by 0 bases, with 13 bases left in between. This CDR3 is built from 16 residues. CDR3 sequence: CASSSLSRTSNQPQHF. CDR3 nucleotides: TGTGCCAGTAGTAGCCTGTCCAGAACTAGCAATCAGCCCCAGCATTTT.

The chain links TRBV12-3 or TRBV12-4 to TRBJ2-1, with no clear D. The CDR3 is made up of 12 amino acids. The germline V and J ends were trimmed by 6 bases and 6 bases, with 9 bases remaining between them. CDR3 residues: CASSPTINEQFF. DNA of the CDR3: TGTGCCAGCAGCCCAACAATCAATGAGCAGTTCTTC.

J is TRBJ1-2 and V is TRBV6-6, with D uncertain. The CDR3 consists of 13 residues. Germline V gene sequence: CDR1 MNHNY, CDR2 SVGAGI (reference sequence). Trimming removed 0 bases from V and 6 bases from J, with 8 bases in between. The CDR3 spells CASSYSRGNGYTF. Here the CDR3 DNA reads TGTGCCAGCAGTTACTCGAGAGGAAATGGCTACACCTTC.

CDR3 DNA: TGTGCCAGCAGCTACTCGGGGGGAAATTCACCCCTCCACTTT. This sequence encodes CASSYSGGNSPLHF. This chain links TRBV7-9 with TRBJ1-6, with a tentative D call TRBD1 (5 bases). Trimming cost V 4 bases and J 7 bases, with 11 bases left between them. The CDR3 is 14 residues long. CDR1 and CDR2 from the germline V gene are SEHNR and FQNEAQ (reference sequence).

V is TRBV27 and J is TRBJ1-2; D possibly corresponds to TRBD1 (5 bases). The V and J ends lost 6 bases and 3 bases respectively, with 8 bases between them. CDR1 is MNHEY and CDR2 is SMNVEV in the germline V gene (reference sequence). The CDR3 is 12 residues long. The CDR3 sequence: CASRGRDYGYTF. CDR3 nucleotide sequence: TGTGCCAGCAGGGGGCGCGACTATGGCTACACCTTC.

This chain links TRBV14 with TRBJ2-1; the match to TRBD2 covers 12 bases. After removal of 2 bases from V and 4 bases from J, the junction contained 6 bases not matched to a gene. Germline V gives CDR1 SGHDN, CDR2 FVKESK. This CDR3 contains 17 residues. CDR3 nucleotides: TGTGCCAGCAGCCAAATCCTAGCGGGAGGGCCGTACAATGAGCAGTTCTTC. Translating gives CASSQILAGGPYNEQFF.

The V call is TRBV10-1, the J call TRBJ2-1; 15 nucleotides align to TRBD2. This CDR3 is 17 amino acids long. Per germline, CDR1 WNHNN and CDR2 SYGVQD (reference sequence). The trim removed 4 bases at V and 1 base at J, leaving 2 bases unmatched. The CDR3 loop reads CASSAGTSGGSYNEQFF. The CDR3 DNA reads TGCGCCAGCAGTGCGGGGACTAGCGGGGGGTCCTACAATGAGCAGTTCTTC.

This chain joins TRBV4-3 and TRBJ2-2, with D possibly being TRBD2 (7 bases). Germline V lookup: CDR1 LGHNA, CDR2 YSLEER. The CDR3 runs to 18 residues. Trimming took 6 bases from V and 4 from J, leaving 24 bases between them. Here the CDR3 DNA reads TGCGCCAGCAGTTCGAGAAATCCCCTGGGGGGGCTCACCGGGGAGCTGTTTTTT. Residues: CASSSRNPLGGLTGELFF.

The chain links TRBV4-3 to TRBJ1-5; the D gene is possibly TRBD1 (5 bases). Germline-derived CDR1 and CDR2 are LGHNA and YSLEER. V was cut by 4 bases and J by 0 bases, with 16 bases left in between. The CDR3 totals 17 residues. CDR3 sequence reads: CASSPVLGGYSNQPQHF. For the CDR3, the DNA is TGCGCCAGCAGCCCGGTGCTGGGGGGATATAGCAATCAGCCCCAGCATTTT.

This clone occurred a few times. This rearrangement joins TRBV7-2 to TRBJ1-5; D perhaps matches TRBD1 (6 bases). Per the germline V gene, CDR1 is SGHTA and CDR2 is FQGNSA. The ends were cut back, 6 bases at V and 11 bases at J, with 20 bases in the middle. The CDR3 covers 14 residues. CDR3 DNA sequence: TGTGCCAGCAGTTACGGGACACCTGGATGGGCCCAGCATTTT. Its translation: CASSYGTPGWAQHF. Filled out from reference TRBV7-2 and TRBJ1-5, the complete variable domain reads GAGVSQSPSNKVTEKGKDVELRCDPISGHTALYWYRQSLGQGLEFLIYFQGNSAPDKSGLPSDRFSAERTGGSVSTLTIQRTQQEDSAVYLCASSYGTPGWAQHFGDGTRLSIL.